This TCR beta chain was obtained from a study of radiotherapy plus CTLA-4 blockade in lung cancer. Study at large: Among all patients, about 19% showed objective responses, while roughly 31% had disease control. Notes on the study in general: In blood, early T cell clone dynamics reportedly predicted response best, together with interferon-beta.

Profiling relied on immunoSEQ multiplex PCR, and the TCRdb table lists in-frame clones only, not all of them. The sample yields about 110,000 clones, approximately 87% seen once. In the case of this clone: Its cognate antigen is unknown.

The source was peripheral blood, collected from a patient treated with radiotherapy plus ipilimumab. The TCR originated in a human donor with non-small cell lung cancer that progressed on radiotherapy plus ipilimumab. Some clones in this sample may be carry-over from other donors' samples.

The CDR3 nucleotides read TGCGCCAGCAGCTCCCGGGACAGGGCAGGCACCGGGGAGCTGTTTTTT. Protein sequence: CASSSRDRAGTGELFF. This chain links TRBV5-1 with TRBJ2-2; TRBD1 matches 9 bases. CDR3 size: 16 residues. J lost 4 bases, V lost 3 bases, and 7 bases had no gene match. Germline CDR1 and CDR2: SGHRS and YFSETQ. The whole variable domain, remainder taken from reference TRBV5-1 and TRBJ2-2, is KAGVTQTPRYLIKTRGQQVTLSCSPISGHRSVSWYQQTPGQGLQFLFEYFSETQRNKGNFPGRFSGRQFSNSRSEMNVSTLELGDSALYLCASSSRDRAGTGELFFGEGSRLTVL.